Below, one TCR beta chain is given with its context. These data are taken from a study of sequential checkpoint blockade in melanoma. Study-level background: Randomization was 1:1 between first-line nivolumab→ipilimumab and ipilimumab→nivolumab.

The CDR3 covers 15 residues. Germline lookup yields CDR1 MDHEN and CDR2 SYDVKM. Trimming left V 2 bases short and J 1 base short, with 9 bases between. Noted treatment: randomized to nivolumab then ipilimumab (arm A) or the reverse (arm B). DNA-damaging chemotherapy had not been given to any patient beforehand. Sorted cells were live CD3+CD8+, lacking CD19 and CD56, from PBMCs. Libraries were prepared by immunoSEQ multiplex PCR; TCRdb keeps only in-frame clonotypes and omits some of them. The table records 25,000 to 35,000 clones, 83% of them present only once. This TCR was sampled from a human donor with melanoma. Source: CD8+ T cells sorted from blood (inferred from file names), taken from a patient given nivolumab and ipilimumab in sequence. This chain uses TRBV28 with TRBJ1-3; D is unclear. For the CDR3, the DNA is TGTGCCAGCAGTTTACGTCCCGGGTCTGGAAACACCATATATTTT. Its protein product is CASSLRPGSGNTIYF.